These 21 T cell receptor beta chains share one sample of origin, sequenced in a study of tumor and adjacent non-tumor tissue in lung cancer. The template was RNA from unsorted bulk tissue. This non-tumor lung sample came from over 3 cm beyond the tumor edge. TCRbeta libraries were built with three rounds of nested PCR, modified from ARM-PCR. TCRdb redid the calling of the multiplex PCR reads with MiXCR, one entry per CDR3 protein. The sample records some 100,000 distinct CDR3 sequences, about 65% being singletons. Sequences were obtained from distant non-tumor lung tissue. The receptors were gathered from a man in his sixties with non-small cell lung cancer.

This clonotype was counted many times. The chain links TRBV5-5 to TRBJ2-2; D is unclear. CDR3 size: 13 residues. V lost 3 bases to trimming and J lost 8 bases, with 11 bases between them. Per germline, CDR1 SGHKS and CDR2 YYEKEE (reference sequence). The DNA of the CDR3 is TGTGCCAGCAGCTCGGCCGACTCAGGGGAGCTGTTTTTT. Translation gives CASSSADSGELFF. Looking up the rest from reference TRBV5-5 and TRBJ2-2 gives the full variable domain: DAGVTQSPTHLIKTRGQQVTLRCSPISGHKSVSWYQQVLGQGPQFIFQYYEKEERGRGNFPDRFSARQFPNYSSELNVNALLLGDSALYLCASSSADSGELFFGEGSRLTVL.

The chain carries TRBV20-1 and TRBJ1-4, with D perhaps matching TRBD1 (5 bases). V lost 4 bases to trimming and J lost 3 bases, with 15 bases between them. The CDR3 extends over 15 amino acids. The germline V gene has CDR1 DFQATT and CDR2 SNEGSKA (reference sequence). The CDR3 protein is CSATSDRGSNEKLFF. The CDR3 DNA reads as TGCAGTGCTACCTCAGACAGAGGGTCTAATGAAAAACTGTTTTTT.

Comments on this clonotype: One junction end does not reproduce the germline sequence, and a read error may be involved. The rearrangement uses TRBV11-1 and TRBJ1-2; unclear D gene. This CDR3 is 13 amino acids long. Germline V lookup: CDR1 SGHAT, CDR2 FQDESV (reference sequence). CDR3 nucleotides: TGTGCCAGCAGCCTAGCGAACAAGATTGGCTACACCTTC. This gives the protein CASSLANKIGYTF.

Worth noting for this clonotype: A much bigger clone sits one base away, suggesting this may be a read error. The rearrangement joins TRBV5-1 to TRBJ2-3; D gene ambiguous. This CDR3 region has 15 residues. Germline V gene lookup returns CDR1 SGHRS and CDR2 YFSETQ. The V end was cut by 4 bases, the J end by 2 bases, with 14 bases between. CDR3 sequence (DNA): TGCGCCAGCAGCCTTAGCTGGAAAGTCACAGATACGCAGTATTTT. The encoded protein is CASSLSWKVTDTQYF.

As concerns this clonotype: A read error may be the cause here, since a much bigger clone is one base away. The CDR3 coding sequence is TGTACCAGCAGTTTACAAGGGACGGGGGGTACGCAGTATTTT. Encoded protein: CTSSLQGTGGTQYF. The chain couples TRBV28 to TRBJ2-3; 7 nucleotides line up with TRBD2. The CDR3 spans 14 residues. Per germline, CDR1 MDHEN and CDR2 SYDVKM.

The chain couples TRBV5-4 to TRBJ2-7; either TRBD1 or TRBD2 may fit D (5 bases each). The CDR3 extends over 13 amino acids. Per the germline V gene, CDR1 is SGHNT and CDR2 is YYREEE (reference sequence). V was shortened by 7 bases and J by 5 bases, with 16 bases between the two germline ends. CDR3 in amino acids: CASGSAGTHEQYF. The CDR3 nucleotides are TGTGCCAGCGGCTCGGCAGGGACCCACGAGCAGTACTTC. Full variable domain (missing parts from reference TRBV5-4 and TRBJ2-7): ETGVTQSPTHLIKTRGQQVTLRCSSQSGHNTVSWYQQALGQGPQFIFQYYREEENGRGNFPPRFSGLQFPNYSSELNVNALELDDSALYLCASGSAGTHEQYFGPGTRLTVT.

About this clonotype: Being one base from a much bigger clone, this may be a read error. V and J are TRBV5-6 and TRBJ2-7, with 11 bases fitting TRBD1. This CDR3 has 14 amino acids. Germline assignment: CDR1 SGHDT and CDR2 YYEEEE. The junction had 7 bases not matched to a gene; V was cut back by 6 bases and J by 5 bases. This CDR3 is CASNTGQGADEQYF. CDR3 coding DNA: TGTGCCAGCAACACCGGACAGGGGGCAGACGAGCAGTACTTC.

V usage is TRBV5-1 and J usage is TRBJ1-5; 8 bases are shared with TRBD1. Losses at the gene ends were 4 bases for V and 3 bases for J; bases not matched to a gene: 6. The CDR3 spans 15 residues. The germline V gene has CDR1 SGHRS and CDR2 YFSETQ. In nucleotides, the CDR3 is TGCGCCAGCAGCAGGGGGACAGGACTCAATCAGCCCCAGCATTTT. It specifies CASSRGTGLNQPQHF.

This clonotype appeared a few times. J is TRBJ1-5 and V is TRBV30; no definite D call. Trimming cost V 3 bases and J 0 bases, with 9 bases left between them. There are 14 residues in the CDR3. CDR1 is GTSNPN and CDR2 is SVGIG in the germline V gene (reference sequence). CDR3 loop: CAWRGSTSNQPQHF. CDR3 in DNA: TGTGCCTGGAGGGGGAGCACTAGCAATCAGCCCCAGCATTTT.

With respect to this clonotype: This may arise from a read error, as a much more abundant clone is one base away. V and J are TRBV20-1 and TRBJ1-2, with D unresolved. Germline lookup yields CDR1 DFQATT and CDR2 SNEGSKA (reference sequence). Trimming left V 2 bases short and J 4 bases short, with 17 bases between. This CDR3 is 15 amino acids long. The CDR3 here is CSARIRHDQIYGYTF. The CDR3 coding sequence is TGCAGTGCTAGAATCCGACATGACCAAATCTATGGCTACACCTTC.

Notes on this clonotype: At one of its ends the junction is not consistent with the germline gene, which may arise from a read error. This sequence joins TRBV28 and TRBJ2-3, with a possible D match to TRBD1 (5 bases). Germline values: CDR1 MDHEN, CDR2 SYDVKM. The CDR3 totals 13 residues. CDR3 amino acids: CASRDWGTDTHYF. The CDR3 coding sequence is TGTGCTAGCAGAGACTGGGGCACAGATACGCACTATTTT.

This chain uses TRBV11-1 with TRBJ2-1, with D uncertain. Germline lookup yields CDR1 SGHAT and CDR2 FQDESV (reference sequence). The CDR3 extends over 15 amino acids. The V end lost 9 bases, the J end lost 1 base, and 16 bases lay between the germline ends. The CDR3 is CARATRSLSYNEQFF. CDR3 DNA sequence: TGTGCCAGGGCTACCAGGTCCCTTTCCTACAATGAGCAGTTCTTC.

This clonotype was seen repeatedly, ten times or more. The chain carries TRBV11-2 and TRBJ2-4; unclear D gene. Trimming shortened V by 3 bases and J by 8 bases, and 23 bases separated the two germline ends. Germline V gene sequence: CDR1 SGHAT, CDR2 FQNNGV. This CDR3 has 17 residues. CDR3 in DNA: TGTGCCAGCAGCTTGGGCAGGCAAACATCCTCCTGGGACATTCAGTACTTC. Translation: CASSLGRQTSSWDIQYF.

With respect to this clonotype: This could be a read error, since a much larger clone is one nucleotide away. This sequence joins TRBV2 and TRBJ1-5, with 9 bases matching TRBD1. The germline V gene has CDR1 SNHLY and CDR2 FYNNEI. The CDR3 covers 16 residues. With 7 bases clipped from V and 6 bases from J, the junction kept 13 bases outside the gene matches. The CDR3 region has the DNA TGTGCCAGCAACAAGCTACAGGGGGCGTACGGTCAGCCCCAGCATTTT. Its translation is CASNKLQGAYGQPQHF.

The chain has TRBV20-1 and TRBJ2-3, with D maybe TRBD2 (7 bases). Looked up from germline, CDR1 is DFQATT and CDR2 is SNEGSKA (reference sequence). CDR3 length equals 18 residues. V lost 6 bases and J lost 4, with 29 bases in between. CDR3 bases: TGCAGTGCCAGCACGCCCCCTCGGGGGGCAACTGGCGCAGATACGCAGTATTTT. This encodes CSASTPPRGATGADTQYF.

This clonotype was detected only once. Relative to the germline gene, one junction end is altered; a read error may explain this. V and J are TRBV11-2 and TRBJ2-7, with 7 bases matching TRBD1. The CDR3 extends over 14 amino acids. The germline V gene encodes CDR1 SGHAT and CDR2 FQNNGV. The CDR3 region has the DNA TGTGCCAGCAGCGGGGACAGCATAAGCTACGAGCAGTGCTTC. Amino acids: CASSGDSISYEQCF.

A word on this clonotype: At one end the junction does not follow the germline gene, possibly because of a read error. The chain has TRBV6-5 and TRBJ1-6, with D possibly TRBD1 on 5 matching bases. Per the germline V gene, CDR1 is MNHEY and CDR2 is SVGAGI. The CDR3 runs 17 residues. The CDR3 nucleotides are TGTGCCAACAGTTACTCGGGGCCGGGGGTAAGTAATTCACCCCTCCACTTT. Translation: CANSYSGPGVSNSPLHF.

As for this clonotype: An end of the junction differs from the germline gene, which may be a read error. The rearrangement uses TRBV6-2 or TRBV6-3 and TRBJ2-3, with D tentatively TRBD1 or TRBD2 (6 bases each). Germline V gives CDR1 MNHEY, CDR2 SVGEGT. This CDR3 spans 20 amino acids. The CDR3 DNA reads TGTGTCAGCAGTGCTAATCACGGACAGTTCACTAGCTCTAGCACAGATACGCAGTATTTT. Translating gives CVSSANHGQFTSSSTDTQYF.

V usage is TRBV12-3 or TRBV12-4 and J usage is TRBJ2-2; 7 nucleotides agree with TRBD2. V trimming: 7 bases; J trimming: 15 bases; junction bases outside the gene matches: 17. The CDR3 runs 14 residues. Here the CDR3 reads CASNPGGRSGQLFF. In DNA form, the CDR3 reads TGTGCCAGCAACCCTGGCGGGAGATCCGGGCAGTTGTTTTTT.

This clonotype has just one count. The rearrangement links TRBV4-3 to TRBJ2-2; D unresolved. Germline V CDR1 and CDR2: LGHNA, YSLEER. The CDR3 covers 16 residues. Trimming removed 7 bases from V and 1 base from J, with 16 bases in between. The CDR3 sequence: CASNRVLGRNTGELFF. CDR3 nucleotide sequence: TGCGCCAGCAACCGAGTATTGGGTAGGAACACCGGGGAGCTGTTTTTT.

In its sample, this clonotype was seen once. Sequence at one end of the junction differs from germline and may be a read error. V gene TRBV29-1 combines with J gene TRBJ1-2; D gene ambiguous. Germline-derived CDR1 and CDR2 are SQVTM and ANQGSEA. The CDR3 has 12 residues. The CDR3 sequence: CSEYRTPMGYTF. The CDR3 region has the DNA TGCAGTGAGTACCGGACCCCTATGGGCTACACGTTC.